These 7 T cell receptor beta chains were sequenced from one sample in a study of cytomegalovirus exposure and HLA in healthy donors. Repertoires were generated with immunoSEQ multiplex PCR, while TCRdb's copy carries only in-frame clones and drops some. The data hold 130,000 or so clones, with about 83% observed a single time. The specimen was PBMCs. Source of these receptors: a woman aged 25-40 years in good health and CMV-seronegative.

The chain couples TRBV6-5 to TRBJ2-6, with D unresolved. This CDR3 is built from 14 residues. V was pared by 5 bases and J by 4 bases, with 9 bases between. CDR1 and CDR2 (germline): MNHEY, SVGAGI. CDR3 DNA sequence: TGTGCCAGCAGTATGGTGCAGGGGGCCAACGTCCTGACTTTC. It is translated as CASSMVQGANVLTF.

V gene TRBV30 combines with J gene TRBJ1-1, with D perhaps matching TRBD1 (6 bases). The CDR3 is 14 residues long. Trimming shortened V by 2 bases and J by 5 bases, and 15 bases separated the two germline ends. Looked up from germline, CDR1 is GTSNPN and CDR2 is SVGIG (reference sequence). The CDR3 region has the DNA TGTGCCTGGAGTTCGTGGGGCGGACAGACTGAAGCTTTCTTT. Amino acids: CAWSSWGGQTEAFF. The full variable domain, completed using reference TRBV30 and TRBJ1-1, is SQTIHQWPATLVQPVGSPLSLECTVEGTSNPNLYWYRQAAGRGLQLLFYSVGIGQISSEVPQNLSASRPQDRQFILSSKKLLLSDSGFYLCAWSSWGGQTEAFFGQGTRLTVV.

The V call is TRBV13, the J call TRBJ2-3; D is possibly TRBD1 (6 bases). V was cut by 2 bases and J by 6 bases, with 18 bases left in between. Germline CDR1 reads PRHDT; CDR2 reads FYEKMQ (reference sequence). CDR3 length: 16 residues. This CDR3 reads CASSLSIGRGSDTQYF. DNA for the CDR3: TGTGCCAGCAGCTTATCAATTGGCAGGGGCTCCGATACGCAGTATTTT. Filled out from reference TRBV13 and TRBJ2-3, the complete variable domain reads AAGVIQSPRHLIKEKRETATLKCYPIPRHDTVYWYQQGPGQDPQFLISFYEKMQSDKGSIPDRFSAQQFSDYHSELNMSSLELGDSALYFCASSLSIGRGSDTQYFGPGTRLTVL.

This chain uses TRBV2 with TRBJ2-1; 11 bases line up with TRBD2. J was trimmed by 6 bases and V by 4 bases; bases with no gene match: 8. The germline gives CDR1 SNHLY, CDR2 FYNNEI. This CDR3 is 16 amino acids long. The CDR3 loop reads CASSVIAGGQGNEQFF. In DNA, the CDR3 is TGTGCCAGCAGTGTAATAGCGGGGGGGCAGGGCAATGAGCAGTTCTTC.

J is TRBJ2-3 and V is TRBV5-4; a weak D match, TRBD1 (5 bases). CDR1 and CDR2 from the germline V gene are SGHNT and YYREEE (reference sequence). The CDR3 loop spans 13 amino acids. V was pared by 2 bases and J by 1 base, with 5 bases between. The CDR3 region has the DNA TGTGCCAGCAGCTTACAGGGCACAGATACGCAGTATTTT. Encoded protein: CASSLQGTDTQYF.

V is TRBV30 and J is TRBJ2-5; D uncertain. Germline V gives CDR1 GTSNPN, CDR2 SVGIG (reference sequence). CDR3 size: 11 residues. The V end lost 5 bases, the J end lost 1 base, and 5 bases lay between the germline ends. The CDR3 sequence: CAWGVQETQYF. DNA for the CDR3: TGTGCCTGGGGAGTCCAAGAGACCCAGTACTTC.

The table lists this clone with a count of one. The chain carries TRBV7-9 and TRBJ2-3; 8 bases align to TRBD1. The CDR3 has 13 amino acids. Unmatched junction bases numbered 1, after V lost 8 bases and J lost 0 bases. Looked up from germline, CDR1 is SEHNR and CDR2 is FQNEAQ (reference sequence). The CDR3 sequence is CASRQGSTDTQYF. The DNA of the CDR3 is TGTGCCAGCCGACAGGGGAGCACAGATACGCAGTATTTT.